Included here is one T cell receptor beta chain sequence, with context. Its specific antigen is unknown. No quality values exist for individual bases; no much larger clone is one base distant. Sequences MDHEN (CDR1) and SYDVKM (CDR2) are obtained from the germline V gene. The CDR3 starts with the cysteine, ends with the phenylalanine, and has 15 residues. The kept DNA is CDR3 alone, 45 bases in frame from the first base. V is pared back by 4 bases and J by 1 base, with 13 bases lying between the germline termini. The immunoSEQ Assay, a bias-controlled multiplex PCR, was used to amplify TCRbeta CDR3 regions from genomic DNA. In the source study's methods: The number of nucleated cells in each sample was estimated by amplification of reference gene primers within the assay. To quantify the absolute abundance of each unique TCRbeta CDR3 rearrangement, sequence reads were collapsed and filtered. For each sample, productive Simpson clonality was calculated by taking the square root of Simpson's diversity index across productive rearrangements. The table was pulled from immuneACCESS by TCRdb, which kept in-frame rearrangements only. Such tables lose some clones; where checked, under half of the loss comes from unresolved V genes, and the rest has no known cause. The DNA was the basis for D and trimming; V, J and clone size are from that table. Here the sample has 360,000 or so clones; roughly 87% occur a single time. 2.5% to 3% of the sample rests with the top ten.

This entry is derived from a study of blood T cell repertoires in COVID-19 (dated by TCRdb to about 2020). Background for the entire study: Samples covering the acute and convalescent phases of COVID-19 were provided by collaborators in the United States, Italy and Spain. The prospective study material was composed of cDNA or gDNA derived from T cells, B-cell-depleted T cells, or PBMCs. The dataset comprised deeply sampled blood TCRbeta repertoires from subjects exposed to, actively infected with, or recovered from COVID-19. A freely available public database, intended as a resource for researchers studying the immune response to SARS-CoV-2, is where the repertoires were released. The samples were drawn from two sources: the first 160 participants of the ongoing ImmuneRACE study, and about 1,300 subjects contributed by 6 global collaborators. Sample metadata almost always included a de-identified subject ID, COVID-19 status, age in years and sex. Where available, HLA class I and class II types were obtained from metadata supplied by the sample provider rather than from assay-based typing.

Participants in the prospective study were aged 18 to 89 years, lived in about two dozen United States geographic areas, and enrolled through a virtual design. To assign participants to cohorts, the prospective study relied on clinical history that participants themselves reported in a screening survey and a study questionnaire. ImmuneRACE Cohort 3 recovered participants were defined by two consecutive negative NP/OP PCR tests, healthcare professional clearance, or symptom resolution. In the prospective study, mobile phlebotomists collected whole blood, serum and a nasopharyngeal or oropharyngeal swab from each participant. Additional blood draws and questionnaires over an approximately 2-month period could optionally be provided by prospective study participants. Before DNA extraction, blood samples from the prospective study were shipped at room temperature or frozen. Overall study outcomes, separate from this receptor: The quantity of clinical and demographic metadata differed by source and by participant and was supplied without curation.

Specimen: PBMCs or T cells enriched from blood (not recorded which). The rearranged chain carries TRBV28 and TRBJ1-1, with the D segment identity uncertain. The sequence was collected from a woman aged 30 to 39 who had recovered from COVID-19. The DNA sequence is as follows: TGTGCCAGCAGTTCGGTCAGGACTACGAACACTGAAGCTTTCTTT. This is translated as CASSSVRTTNTEAFF.